The source of this T cell receptor (beta chain) is a study of T cell clonotyping in hematopoietic cell transplantation. Blood collection times were about day -28 and days 30, 100, 180 posttransplant. Study conclusions and caveats: At the given depth, recipient repertoires were over 95% de novo clonotypes. Recipient TCR diversity dropped after transplant; expanded clonotypes rose from day 30 to 180.

Points on this clone: Its antigen is not identified.

Assay used: immunoSEQ multiplex PCR; TCRdb lists only in-frame clones, some missing. The repertoire holds around 11,000 clones, with 45% to 55% as singletons. This sequence originates from a female patient aged 45-60 years who had an allogeneic stem cell transplant from an unrelated donor, so the T cells may come from the graft donor. Some clones in this sample may be carry-over from other donors' samples. Sequenced here: peripheral blood mononuclear cells, sampled 100 days after allogeneic stem cell transplant.

The CDR3 sequence: CAWAYGYGYTF. The CDR3 DNA follows: TGTGCCTGGGCCTATGGCTATGGCTACACCTTC. The chain combines TRBV30 with TRBJ1-2; D unresolved. Trimming removed 5 bases at V and 4 bases at J, with 8 bases between. The CDR3 sequence is 11 residues long. Per germline, CDR1 GTSNPN and CDR2 SVGIG (reference sequence).